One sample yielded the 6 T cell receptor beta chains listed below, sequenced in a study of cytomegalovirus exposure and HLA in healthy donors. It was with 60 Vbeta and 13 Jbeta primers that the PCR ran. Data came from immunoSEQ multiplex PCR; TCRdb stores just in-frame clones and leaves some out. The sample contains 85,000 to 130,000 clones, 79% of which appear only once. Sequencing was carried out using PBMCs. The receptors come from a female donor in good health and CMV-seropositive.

The CDR3: CASSAWGGGNYGYTF. As DNA, the CDR3 is TGTGCCAGCAGCGCCTGGGGCGGAGGGAACTATGGCTACACCTTC. This chain connects TRBV9 to TRBJ1-2; D may be TRBD1 (5 bases). The V gene lost 3 bases and the J gene lost 2 bases, with 14 bases spanning the gap. This CDR3 has 15 amino acids. Germline V CDR1 and CDR2: SGDLS, YYNGEE.

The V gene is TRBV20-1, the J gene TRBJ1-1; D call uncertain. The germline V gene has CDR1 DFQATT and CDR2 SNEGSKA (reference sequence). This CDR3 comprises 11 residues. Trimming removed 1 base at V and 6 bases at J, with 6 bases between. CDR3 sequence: CSARGASEAFF. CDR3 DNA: TGCAGTGCTAGAGGCGCGTCTGAAGCTTTCTTT.

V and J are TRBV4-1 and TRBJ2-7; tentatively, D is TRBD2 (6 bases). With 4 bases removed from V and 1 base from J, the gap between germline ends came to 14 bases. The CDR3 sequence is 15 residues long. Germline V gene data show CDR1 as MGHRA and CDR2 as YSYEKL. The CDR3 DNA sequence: TGCGCCAGCAGCCCTAAAGGGACTCGTTCCTACGAGCAGTACTTC. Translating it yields CASSPKGTRSYEQYF.

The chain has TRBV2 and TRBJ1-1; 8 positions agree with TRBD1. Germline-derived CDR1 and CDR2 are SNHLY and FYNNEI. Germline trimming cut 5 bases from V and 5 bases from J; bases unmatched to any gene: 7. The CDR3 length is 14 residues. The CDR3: CASSKDRVKTEAFF. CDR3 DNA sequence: TGTGCCAGCAGTAAGGACAGGGTAAAGACTGAAGCTTTCTTT.

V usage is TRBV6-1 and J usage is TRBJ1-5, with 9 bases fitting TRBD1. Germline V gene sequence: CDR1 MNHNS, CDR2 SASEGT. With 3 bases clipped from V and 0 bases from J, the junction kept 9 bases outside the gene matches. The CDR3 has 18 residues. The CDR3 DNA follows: TGTGCCAGCAGTGATGATTGGGGACAGGGCTATAGCAATCAGCCCCAGCATTTT. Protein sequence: CASSDDWGQGYSNQPQHF.

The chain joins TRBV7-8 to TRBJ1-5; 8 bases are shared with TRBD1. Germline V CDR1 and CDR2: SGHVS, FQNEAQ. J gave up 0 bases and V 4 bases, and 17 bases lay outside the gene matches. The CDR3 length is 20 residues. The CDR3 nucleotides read TGTGCCAGCAGCTCGCAACCCGGGACAGGAACCGCTTATAGCAATCAGCCCCAGCATTTT. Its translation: CASSSQPGTGTAYSNQPQHF.